This TCR beta chain was sequenced for a study of blood T cell repertoires in COVID-19. Study-level information: Sites in the United States, Italy and Spain provided acute and convalescent COVID-19 samples. Nucleic acid was either cDNA or gDNA, and it came from T cells, B-cell-depleted T cells, or PBMCs.

Per the authors' pipeline: By means of reference gene primer amplification, nucleated cell counts were estimated. This table comes from immunoSEQ multiplex PCR, and its TCRdb copy is limited to in-frame clones, with some not included. V, J and clone size are taken as reported in that table, and D and trimming were inferred from the DNA itself. The data contain 75,000 to 80,000 clones, 90% to 95% of them singletons. The CDR3 sequence is 15 residues long. V lost 3 bases to trimming and J lost 7 bases; unmatched junction nucleotides: 5. CDR1 is LGHDT and CDR2 is YNNKEL in the germline V gene (reference sequence).

The sequenced sample was peripheral blood. This rearrangement joins TRBV3-1 (or the pseudogene TRBV3-2) to TRBJ2-2; 10 bases line up with TRBD1. This TCR came from a human donor in a cohort sampled during active COVID-19. The CDR3 sequence: CASSHPGQGFGELFF. As DNA, the CDR3 is TGTGCCAGCAGCCACCCGGGACAGGGGTTCGGGGAGCTGTTTTTT.